Following are 11 T cell receptor beta chains from one sample sequenced in a study of blood T cell repertoires in COVID-19. Produced via immunoSEQ multiplex PCR; TCRdb's table is partial and in-frame only. The profile shows about 160,000 clones, about 90% of them singletons. Sequenced material: peripheral blood. These receptors were obtained from a man aged 25-45 years with COVID-19, enrolled during active disease.

The genes are TRBV5-1 and TRBJ1-6, with D unclear. The CDR3 consists of 17 residues. The germline V and J ends were trimmed by 0 bases and 0 bases, with 10 bases remaining between them. CDR1 SGHRS and CDR2 YFSETQ come from the germline V gene. CDR3 sequence: CASSLVSASSYNSPLHF. CDR3 sequence (DNA): TGCGCCAGCAGCTTGGTTAGTGCGAGCTCCTATAATTCACCCCTCCACTTT. Complete variable domain (other parts from reference TRBV5-1 and TRBJ1-6): KAGVTQTPRYLIKTRGQQVTLSCSPISGHRSVSWYQQTPGQGLQFLFEYFSETQRNKGNFPGRFSGRQFSNSRSEMNVSTLELGDSALYLCASSLVSASSYNSPLHFGNGTRLTVT.

The rearrangement uses TRBV2 and TRBJ2-3, with a weak D call TRBD2 (5 bases). CDR3 length: 15 amino acids. V lost 6 bases and J lost 2, with 15 bases in between. From germline, CDR1 is SNHLY and CDR2 FYNNEI. CDR3 amino acids: CASRFSGSSTDTQYF. The CDR3 DNA is TGTGCCAGCAGATTTTCGGGGTCCTCCACAGATACGCAGTATTTT.

V is TRBV7-2 and J is TRBJ2-7, with D tentatively TRBD1 (6 bases). This CDR3 comprises 14 residues. Trimming shortened V by 5 bases and J by 3 bases, and 14 bases separated the two germline ends. Germline V gene sequence: CDR1 SGHTA, CDR2 FQGNSA. The CDR3 here is CASSRPGTSYEQYF. The CDR3 DNA reads TGTGCCAGCAGCCGCCCCGGGACAAGCTACGAGCAGTACTTC. Combining the CDR3 with reference TRBV7-2 and TRBJ2-7 gives the whole variable domain GAGVSQSPSNKVTEKGKDVELRCDPISGHTALYWYRQSLGQGLEFLIYFQGNSAPDKSGLPSDRFSAERTGGSVSTLTIQRTQQEDSAVYLCASSRPGTSYEQYFGPGTRLTVT.

The chain links TRBV7-9 to TRBJ2-3; 8 positions agree with TRBD1. V shed 4 bases and J 3 bases; nucleotides not matched to a gene: 9. CDR3 length equals 16 residues. Germline V gene data show CDR1 as SEHNR and CDR2 as FQNEAQ (reference sequence). The CDR3 DNA follows: TGTGCCAGCAGCTCGTCACATCAGGGGGCAACAGATACGCAGTATTTT. It is translated as CASSSSHQGATDTQYF.

The chain links TRBV2 to TRBJ2-7; D gene unclear. CDR3 size: 14 residues. Trimming left V 3 bases short and J 2 bases short, with 11 bases between. The germline V gene has CDR1 SNHLY and CDR2 FYNNEI. CDR3 sequence reads: CASSDSKRPYEQYF. The CDR3, as DNA: TGTGCCAGCAGTGACTCGAAGCGACCCTACGAGCAGTACTTC.

The genes are TRBV7-2 and TRBJ2-7, with 8 bases lining up with TRBD2. J lost 0 bases, V lost 1 base, and 8 bases had no gene match. CDR3 length: 17 amino acids. The germline gives CDR1 SGHTA, CDR2 FQGNSA. CDR3: CASSLEAGGATSYEQYF. In DNA form, the CDR3 reads TGTGCCAGCAGCTTAGAGGCGGGGGGAGCGACCTCCTACGAGCAGTACTTC.

CDR3 residues: CASSQAGTRVVPGELFF. CDR3 DNA sequence: TGCGCCAGCAGCCAGGCCGGGACTAGGGTAGTCCCCGGGGAGCTGTTTTTT. The chain couples TRBV4-3 to TRBJ2-2, with TRBD2 identical over 8 bases. The V gene end was trimmed by 3 bases and the J gene end by 6 bases; junction bases not matched to a gene: 12. Germline V gives CDR1 LGHNA, CDR2 YSLEER. The CDR3 loop spans 17 amino acids.

This chain links TRBV5-6 with TRBJ1-1, with TRBD1 matching 9 bases. This CDR3 is built from 14 residues. CDR1 and CDR2 (germline): SGHDT, YYEEEE. With 7 bases clipped from V and 1 base from J, the junction kept 5 bases outside the gene matches. The CDR3, as DNA: TGTGCCAGCTTGCTACAGGGGGCGAACACTGAAGCTTTCTTT. Amino acids: CASLLQGANTEAFF.

The chain has TRBV5-1 and TRBJ1-1, with D uncertain. Per germline, CDR1 SGHRS and CDR2 YFSETQ. Trimming cost V 2 bases and J 3 bases, with 14 bases left between them. This CDR3 contains 15 residues. The CDR3: CASSFTGSRDTEAFF. In nucleotides, the CDR3 is TGCGCCAGCAGCTTTACCGGGTCGCGTGACACTGAAGCTTTCTTT.

The rearrangement links TRBV18 to TRBJ1-1, with 7 bases aligning to TRBD1. The germline V gene encodes CDR1 KGHSH and CDR2 LQKENI. The V and J ends lost 0 bases and 3 bases, in that order; junction bases with no gene match: 1. The CDR3 covers 14 residues. CDR3 loop: CASSPPGTDTEAFF. CDR3 DNA: TGTGCCAGCTCACCACCCGGGACAGACACTGAAGCTTTCTTT.

The V call is TRBV6-2 or TRBV6-3, the J call TRBJ1-5; D remains ambiguous. CDR1 MNHEY and CDR2 SVGEGT come from the germline V gene. Trimming left V 1 base short and J 2 bases short, with 6 bases between. There are 14 residues in the CDR3. The CDR3 DNA reads as TGTGCCAGCAGTTACTTGGCGGGCAATCAGCCCCAGCATTTT. It is translated as CASSYLAGNQPQHF.